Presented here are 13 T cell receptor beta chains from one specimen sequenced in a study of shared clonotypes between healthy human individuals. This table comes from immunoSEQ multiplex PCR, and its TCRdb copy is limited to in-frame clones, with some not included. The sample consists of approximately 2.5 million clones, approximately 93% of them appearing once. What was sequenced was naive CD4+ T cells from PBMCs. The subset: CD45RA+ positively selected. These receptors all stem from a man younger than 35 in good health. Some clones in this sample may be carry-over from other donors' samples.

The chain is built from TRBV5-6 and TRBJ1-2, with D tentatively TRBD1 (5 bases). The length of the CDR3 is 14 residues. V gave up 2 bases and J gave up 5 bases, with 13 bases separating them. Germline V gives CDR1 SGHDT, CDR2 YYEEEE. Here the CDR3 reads CASSLNLQDYGYTF. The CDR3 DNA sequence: TGTGCCAGCAGCTTAAACCTACAGGATTATGGCTACACCTTC. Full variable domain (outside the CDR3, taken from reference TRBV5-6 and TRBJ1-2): DAGVTQSPTHLIKTRGQQVTLRCSPKSGHDTVSWYQQALGQGPQFIFQYYEEEERQRGNFPDRFSGHQFPNYSSELNVNALLLGDSALYLCASSLNLQDYGYTFGSGTRLTVV.

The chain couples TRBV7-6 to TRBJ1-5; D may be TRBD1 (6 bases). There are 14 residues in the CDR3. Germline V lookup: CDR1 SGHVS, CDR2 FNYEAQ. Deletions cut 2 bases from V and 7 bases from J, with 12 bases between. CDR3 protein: CASSLQGFGQPQHF. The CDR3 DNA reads TGTGCCAGCAGCTTACAGGGGTTCGGGCAGCCCCAGCATTTT.

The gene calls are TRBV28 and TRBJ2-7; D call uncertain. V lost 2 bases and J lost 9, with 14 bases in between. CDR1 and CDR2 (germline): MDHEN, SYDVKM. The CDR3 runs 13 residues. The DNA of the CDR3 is TGTGCCAGCAGTTTACCCGCGGAGATAAGGCAGTACTTC. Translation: CASSLPAEIRQYF.

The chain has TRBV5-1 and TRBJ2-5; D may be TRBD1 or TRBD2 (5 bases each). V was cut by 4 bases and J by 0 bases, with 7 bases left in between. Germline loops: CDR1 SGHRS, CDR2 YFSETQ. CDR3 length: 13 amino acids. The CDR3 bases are TGCGCCAGCAGCGGGGGACACCAAGAGACCCAGTACTTC. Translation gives CASSGGHQETQYF.

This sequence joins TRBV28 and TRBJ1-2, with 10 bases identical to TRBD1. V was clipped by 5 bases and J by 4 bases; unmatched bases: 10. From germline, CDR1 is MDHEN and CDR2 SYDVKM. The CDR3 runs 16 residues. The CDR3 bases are TGTGCCAGCAGTCGCGGGGACAGGGGTCCGGTCTATGGCTACACCTTC. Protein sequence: CASSRGDRGPVYGYTF.

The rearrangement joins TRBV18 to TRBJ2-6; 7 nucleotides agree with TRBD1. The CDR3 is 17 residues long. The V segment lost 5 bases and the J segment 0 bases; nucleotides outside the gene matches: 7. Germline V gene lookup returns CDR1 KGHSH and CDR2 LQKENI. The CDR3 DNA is TGTGCCAGCTCATCCGGGACAGCCCACTCTGGGGCCAACGTCCTGACTTTC. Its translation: CASSSGTAHSGANVLTF.

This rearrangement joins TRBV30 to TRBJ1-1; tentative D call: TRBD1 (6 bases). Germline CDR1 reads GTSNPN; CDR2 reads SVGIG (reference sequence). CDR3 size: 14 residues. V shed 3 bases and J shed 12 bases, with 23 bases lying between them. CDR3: CAWRGALNTGKSFF. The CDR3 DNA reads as TGTGCCTGGAGAGGGGCCCTAAATACAGGGAAGTCTTTCTTT.

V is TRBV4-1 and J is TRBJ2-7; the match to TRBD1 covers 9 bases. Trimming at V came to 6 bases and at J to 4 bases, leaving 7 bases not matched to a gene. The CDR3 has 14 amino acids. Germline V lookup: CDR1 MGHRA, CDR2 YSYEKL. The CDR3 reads CASSSPGQGYEQYF. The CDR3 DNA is TGCGCCAGCAGTTCACCGGGACAGGGTTACGAGCAGTACTTC.

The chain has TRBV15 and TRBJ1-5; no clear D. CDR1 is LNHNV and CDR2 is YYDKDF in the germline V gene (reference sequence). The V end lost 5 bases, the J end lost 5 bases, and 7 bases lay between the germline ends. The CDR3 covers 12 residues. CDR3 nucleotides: TGTGCCACCAGCGCCGGTTATCAGCCCCAGCATTTT. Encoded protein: CATSAGYQPQHF.

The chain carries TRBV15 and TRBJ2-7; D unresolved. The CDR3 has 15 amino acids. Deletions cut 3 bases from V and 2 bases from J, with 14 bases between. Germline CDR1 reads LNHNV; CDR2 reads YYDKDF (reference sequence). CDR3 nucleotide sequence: TGTGCCACCAGCAGGGTCAGGTCAACTACCTACGAGCAGTACTTC. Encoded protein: CATSRVRSTTYEQYF. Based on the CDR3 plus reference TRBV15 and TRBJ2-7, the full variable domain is DAMVIQNPRYQVTQFGKPVTLSCSQTLNHNVMYWYQQKSSQAPKLLFHYYDKDFNNEADTPDNFQSRRPNTSFCFLDIRSPGLGDTAMYLCATSRVRSTTYEQYFGPGTRLTVT.

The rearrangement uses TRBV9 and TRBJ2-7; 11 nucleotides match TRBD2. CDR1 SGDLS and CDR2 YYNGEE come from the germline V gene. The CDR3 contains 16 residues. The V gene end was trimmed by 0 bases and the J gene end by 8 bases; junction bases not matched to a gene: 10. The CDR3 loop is CASSVGTSGSFSQQYF. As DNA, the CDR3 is TGTGCCAGCAGCGTAGGGACTAGCGGGTCCTTTTCCCAGCAGTACTTC.

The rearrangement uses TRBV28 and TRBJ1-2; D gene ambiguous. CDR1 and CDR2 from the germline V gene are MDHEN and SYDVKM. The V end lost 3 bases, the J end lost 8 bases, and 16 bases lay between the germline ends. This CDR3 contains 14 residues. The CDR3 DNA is TGTGCCAGCAGTTTGCTCACGGACCCTGGGGGCTACACCTTC. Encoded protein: CASSLLTDPGGYTF.

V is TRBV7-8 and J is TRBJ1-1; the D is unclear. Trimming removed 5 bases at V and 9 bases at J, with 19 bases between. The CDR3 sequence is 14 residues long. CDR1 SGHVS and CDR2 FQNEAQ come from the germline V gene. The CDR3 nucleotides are TGTGCCAGCAGCGCCCCGAGTGCGGGGTTTCAAGCTTTCTTT. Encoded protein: CASSAPSAGFQAFF.